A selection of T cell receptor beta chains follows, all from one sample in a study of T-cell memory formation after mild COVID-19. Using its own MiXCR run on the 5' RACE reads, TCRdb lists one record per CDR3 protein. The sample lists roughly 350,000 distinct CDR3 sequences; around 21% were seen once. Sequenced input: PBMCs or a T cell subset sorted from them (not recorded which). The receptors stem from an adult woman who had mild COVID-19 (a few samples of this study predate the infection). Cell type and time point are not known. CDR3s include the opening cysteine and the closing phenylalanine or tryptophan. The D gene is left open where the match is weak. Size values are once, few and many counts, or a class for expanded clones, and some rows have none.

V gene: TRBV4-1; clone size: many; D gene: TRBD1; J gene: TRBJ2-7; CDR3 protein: CASSQSPTGGIYEQYF; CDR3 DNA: TGCGCCAGCAGCCAATCCCCGACAGGGGGGATCTACGAGCAGTACTTC
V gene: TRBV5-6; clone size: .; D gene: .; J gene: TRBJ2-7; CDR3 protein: CASSAGFSYEQYF; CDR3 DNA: TGTGCCAGCAGCGCGGGATTCTCCTACGAGCAGTACTTC
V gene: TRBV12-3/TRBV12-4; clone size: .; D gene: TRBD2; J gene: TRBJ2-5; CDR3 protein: CASRTGEGAQETQYF; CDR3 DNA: TGTGCCAGCAGGACCGGGGAGGGAGCCCAAGAGACCCAGTACTTC
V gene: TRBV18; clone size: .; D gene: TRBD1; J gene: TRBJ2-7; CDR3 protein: CASSPERGREQYF; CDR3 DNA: TGTGCCAGCTCACCAGAAAGGGGGCGTGAGCAGTACTTC
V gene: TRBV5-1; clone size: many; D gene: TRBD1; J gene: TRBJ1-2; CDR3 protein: CASSHGQGRDGYTF; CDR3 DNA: TGCGCCAGCAGCCACGGACAGGGAAGAGATGGCTACACCTTC
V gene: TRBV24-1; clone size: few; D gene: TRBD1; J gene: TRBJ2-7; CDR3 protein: CAIFSGWIRDSSSYEQYF; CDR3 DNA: TGTGCCATTTTTTCCGGATGGATACGGGACAGCAGCTCCTACGAGCAGTACTTC
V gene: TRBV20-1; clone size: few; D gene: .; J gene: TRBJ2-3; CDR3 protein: CSADLSAIQYTDTQYF; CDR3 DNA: TGCAGTGCCGACCTTTCTGCGATTCAATACACAGATACGCAGTATTTT
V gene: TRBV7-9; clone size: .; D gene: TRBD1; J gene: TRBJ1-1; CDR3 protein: CASSLARTGMNTEAFF; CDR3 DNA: TGTGCCAGCAGCTTAGCTCGGACAGGGATGAACACTGAAGCTTTCTTT
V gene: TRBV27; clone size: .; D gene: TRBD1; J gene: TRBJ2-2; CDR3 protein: CASRSGQVTGELFF; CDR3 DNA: TGTGCCAGCCGATCGGGACAGGTAACCGGGGAGCTGTTTTTT
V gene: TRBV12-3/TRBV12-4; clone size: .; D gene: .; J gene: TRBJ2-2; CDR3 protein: CASTLSWGGELFF; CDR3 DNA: TGTGCCAGCACCCTGTCCTGGGGCGGGGAGCTGTTTTTT
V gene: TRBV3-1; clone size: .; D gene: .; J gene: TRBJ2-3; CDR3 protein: CASSQSSPRLSDTQYF; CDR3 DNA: TGTGCCAGCAGCCAAAGTTCACCCCGGCTGTCAGATACGCAGTATTTT
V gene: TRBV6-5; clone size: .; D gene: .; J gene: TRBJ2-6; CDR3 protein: CASSTAASGANVLTF; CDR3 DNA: TGTGCCAGCAGTACAGCAGCCTCTGGGGCCAACGTCCTGACTTTC
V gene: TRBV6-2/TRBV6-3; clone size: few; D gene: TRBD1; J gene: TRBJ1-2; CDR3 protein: CASNRGGTDYGYTF; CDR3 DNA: TGTGCCAGCAATCGAGGAGGGACAGATTATGGCTACACCTTC
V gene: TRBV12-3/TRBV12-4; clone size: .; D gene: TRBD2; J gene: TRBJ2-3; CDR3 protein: CASSFTGGEDTQYF; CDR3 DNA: TGTGCCAGCAGTTTTACGGGGGGGGAAGATACGCAGTATTTT
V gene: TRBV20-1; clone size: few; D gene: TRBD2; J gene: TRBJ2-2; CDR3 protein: CSARTRNTGELFF; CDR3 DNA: TGCAGTGCCAGGACTAGGAACACCGGGGAGCTGTTTTTT
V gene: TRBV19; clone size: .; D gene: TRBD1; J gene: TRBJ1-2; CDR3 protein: CASSIGQGTYGYTF; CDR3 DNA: TGTGCCAGTAGTATCGGACAGGGGACCTATGGCTACACCTTC
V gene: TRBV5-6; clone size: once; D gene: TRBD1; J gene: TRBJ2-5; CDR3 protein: CASSPNRGQETQYF; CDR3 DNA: TGTGCCAGCAGCCCGAACAGGGGGCAAGAGACCCAGTACTTC
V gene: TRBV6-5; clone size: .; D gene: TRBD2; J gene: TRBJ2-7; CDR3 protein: CASSYGPGGRYEQYF; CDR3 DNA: TGTGCCAGCAGTTACGGTCCGGGAGGCAGATACGAGCAGTACTTC